Below, 18 T cell receptor beta chains from the same sample are listed, as sequenced in a study of T cell responses to AZD1222 COVID-19 vaccine. Method: immunoSEQ multiplex PCR; TCRdb's copy keeps in-frame clones and lacks some. Of around 200,000 clones listed, approximately 95% were seen once; the top ten hold 3.5% to 5%. The sample in question was peripheral blood, obtained on day 0 of AZD1222 vaccination. The origin of the receptors is an adult in good health.

The chain combines TRBV6-4 with TRBJ2-3; either TRBD1 or TRBD2 may supply D (6 bases each). From germline, CDR1 is MRHNA and CDR2 SNTAGT. V dropped 0 bases and J dropped 6 bases, with 13 bases sitting between them. The CDR3 length is 15 residues. CDR3 in amino acids: CASSDSVGAGDTQYF. The CDR3, as DNA: TGTGCCAGCAGTGACTCCGTGGGGGCGGGGGATACGCAGTATTTT.

J is TRBJ2-5 and V is TRBV6-6, with a tentative D call TRBD1 (6 bases). The germline V gene encodes CDR1 MNHNY and CDR2 SVGAGI (reference sequence). The V end lost 7 bases, the J end lost 1 base, and 19 bases lay between the germline ends. The CDR3 loop spans 16 amino acids. CDR3 in DNA: TGTGCCAGCATTCCCGACGAGACAGGCCCCCAAGAGACCCAGTACTTC. This translates into CASIPDETGPQETQYF.

The chain recombines TRBV7-9 with TRBJ1-1; possible D gene TRBD1, 5 bases. Germline CDR1 and CDR2: SEHNR and FQNEAQ (reference sequence). This CDR3 has 13 amino acids. V lost 4 bases and J 7 bases, leaving 13 bases between the germline ends. The CDR3 here is CASSSWTRGEAFF. The CDR3 DNA reads as TGTGCCAGCAGCTCGTGGACGAGGGGTGAAGCTTTCTTT.

This chain links TRBV6-5 with TRBJ1-1; D might be TRBD1 (6 bases). There are 16 residues in the CDR3. Trimming stripped 2 bases from V and 4 bases from J, with 17 bases between. CDR1 and CDR2 (germline): MNHEY, SVGAGI. The CDR3 protein is CASSYLPGARGTEAFF. The CDR3 nucleotides are TGTGCCAGCAGTTACCTTCCCGGGGCCAGGGGCACTGAAGCTTTCTTT.

The gene calls are TRBV27 and TRBJ2-7; no clear D. The CDR3 is 13 residues long. Trimming pared 8 bases from V and 2 bases from J, leaving 13 bases between. Germline V gene data show CDR1 as MNHEY and CDR2 as SMNVEV (reference sequence). The CDR3 loop is CASGRSFAYEQYF. The CDR3 DNA reads as TGTGCCAGCGGACGGAGTTTCGCCTACGAGCAGTACTTC.

In the case of this clone: Relative to the germline gene, one junction end is altered; a read error may explain this. The CDR3: CASIYGIRNTGELFF. In DNA form, the CDR3 reads TGTGCCAGCATTTACGGGATTCGTAACACCGGGGAGCTGTTTTTT. This chain connects TRBV6-5 to TRBJ2-2, with D possibly being TRBD2 (5 bases). This CDR3 has 15 residues. Germline CDR1 is MNHEY and CDR2 is SVGAGI.

This chain joins TRBV27 and TRBJ1-2, with D unclear. Between the trimmed V and J ends, which lost 0 bases and 7 bases, there was a span of 12 bases. The germline gives CDR1 MNHEY, CDR2 SMNVEV (reference sequence). The CDR3 runs 14 residues. This CDR3 reads CASSLSLSSGGYTF. The CDR3 DNA sequence: TGTGCCAGCAGTTTATCTCTCTCGTCGGGTGGCTACACCTTC.

The chain couples TRBV15 to TRBJ2-7; the D is unclear. Between the trimmed V and J ends, which lost 1 base and 3 bases, there was a span of 10 bases. In germline, CDR1 is LNHNV, CDR2 YYDKDF (reference sequence). The CDR3 runs 14 residues. CDR3 residues: CATSRVVGSYEQYF. The CDR3 region has the DNA TGTGCCACCAGCAGAGTAGTGGGCAGCTACGAGCAGTACTTC.

DNA for the CDR3: TGTGCCAGCAGCTCAGAATACAATCAGCCCCAGCATTTT. Its protein is CASSSEYNQPQHF. This chain uses TRBV7-9 with TRBJ1-5; the D is unclear. The V and J ends lost 4 bases and 3 bases respectively, with 7 bases between them. This CDR3 contains 13 residues. Germline V CDR1 and CDR2: SEHNR, FQNEAQ (reference sequence).

The chain is built from TRBV12-5 and TRBJ1-2; 9 bases are a match to TRBD1. The germline V gene encodes CDR1 LGHNT and CDR2 FRNRAP. This CDR3 spans 17 amino acids. V lost 6 bases to trimming and J lost 7 bases; unmatched junction nucleotides: 18. CDR3 DNA sequence: TGTGCTAGTGGGGACAGACCGGGACAGGGTCTGTTGGGTGGCTACACCTTC. Its translation is CASGDRPGQGLLGGYTF.

J is TRBJ2-1 and V is TRBV11-3, with 13 nucleotides matching TRBD2. Looked up from germline, CDR1 is SGHNT and CDR2 is YENEEA. The CDR3 length is 15 residues. J lost 5 bases, V lost 5 bases, and 3 bases had no gene match. CDR3 in DNA: TGTGCCAGCAGCCCCGGGACTAGCGGGAACAATGAGCAGTTCTTC. Protein product: CASSPGTSGNNEQFF.

The chain joins TRBV5-6 to TRBJ2-7; unclear D gene. The ends were cut back, 6 bases at V and 1 base at J, with 8 bases in the middle. Per germline, CDR1 SGHDT and CDR2 YYEEEE. CDR3 length: 12 amino acids. CDR3 sequence: CASKGLSYEQYF. In DNA, the CDR3 is TGTGCCAGCAAAGGGCTGTCCTACGAGCAGTACTTC.

V and J are TRBV10-1 and TRBJ2-5, with D possibly TRBD2 on 6 matching bases. The V and J ends lost 5 bases and 9 bases respectively, with 16 bases between them. Germline loops: CDR1 WNHNN, CDR2 SYGVQD (reference sequence). CDR3 length: 13 residues. The chain's CDR3 is CASSPPNGGPQYF. CDR3 DNA sequence: TGCGCCAGCAGTCCCCCTAACGGGGGACCCCAGTACTTC.

The chain is built from TRBV6-4 and TRBJ2-2; D gene ambiguous. Trimming cost V 0 bases and J 3 bases, with 2 bases left between them. Germline values: CDR1 MRHNA, CDR2 SNTAGT. The CDR3 has 13 amino acids. The CDR3 loop reads CASSDSDTGELFF. In DNA, the CDR3 is TGTGCCAGCAGTGACTCAGACACCGGGGAGCTGTTTTTT.

V gene TRBV10-3 combines with J gene TRBJ1-3; 9 nucleotides agree with TRBD1. Germline CDR1 and CDR2: ENHRY and SYGVKD. This CDR3 is built from 14 residues. The J segment lost 6 bases and the V segment lost 4 bases, leaving 4 bases of the junction unmatched. CDR3 bases: TGTGCCATCAGTGCGGGACAGGGCGCAAACACCATATATTTT. This translates into CAISAGQGANTIYF.

In its sample, this clone was seen once. The V call is TRBV6-5, the J call TRBJ1-3; D call uncertain. Germline values: CDR1 MNHEY, CDR2 SVGAGI. The V end lost 2 bases, the J end lost 0 bases, and 5 bases lay between the germline ends. The CDR3 sequence is 14 residues long. CDR3 sequence (DNA): TGTGCCAGCAGTTACGGTAACTCTGGAAACACCATATATTTT. The encoded protein is CASSYGNSGNTIYF.

The chain combines TRBV10-2 with TRBJ1-2; D is perhaps TRBD1 (6 bases). The CDR3 extends over 16 amino acids. The ends were cut back, 0 bases at V and 6 bases at J, with 17 bases in the middle. Germline loops: CDR1 WSHSY, CDR2 SAAADI. CDR3 sequence (DNA): TGCGCCAGCAGTGAGTCAGGGGGGCTCCGATGGCATGGCTACACCTTC. Translated: CASSESGGLRWHGYTF.

The chain carries TRBV10-1 and TRBJ1-1, with D maybe TRBD1 (5 bases). In germline, CDR1 is WNHNN, CDR2 SYGVQD (reference sequence). This CDR3 contains 15 residues. Deletions cut 6 bases from V and 0 bases from J, with 14 bases between. The CDR3 is CASSGGSLVNTEAFF. The CDR3 DNA sequence: TGCGCCAGCAGCGGGGGTTCCCTTGTGAACACTGAAGCTTTCTTT.